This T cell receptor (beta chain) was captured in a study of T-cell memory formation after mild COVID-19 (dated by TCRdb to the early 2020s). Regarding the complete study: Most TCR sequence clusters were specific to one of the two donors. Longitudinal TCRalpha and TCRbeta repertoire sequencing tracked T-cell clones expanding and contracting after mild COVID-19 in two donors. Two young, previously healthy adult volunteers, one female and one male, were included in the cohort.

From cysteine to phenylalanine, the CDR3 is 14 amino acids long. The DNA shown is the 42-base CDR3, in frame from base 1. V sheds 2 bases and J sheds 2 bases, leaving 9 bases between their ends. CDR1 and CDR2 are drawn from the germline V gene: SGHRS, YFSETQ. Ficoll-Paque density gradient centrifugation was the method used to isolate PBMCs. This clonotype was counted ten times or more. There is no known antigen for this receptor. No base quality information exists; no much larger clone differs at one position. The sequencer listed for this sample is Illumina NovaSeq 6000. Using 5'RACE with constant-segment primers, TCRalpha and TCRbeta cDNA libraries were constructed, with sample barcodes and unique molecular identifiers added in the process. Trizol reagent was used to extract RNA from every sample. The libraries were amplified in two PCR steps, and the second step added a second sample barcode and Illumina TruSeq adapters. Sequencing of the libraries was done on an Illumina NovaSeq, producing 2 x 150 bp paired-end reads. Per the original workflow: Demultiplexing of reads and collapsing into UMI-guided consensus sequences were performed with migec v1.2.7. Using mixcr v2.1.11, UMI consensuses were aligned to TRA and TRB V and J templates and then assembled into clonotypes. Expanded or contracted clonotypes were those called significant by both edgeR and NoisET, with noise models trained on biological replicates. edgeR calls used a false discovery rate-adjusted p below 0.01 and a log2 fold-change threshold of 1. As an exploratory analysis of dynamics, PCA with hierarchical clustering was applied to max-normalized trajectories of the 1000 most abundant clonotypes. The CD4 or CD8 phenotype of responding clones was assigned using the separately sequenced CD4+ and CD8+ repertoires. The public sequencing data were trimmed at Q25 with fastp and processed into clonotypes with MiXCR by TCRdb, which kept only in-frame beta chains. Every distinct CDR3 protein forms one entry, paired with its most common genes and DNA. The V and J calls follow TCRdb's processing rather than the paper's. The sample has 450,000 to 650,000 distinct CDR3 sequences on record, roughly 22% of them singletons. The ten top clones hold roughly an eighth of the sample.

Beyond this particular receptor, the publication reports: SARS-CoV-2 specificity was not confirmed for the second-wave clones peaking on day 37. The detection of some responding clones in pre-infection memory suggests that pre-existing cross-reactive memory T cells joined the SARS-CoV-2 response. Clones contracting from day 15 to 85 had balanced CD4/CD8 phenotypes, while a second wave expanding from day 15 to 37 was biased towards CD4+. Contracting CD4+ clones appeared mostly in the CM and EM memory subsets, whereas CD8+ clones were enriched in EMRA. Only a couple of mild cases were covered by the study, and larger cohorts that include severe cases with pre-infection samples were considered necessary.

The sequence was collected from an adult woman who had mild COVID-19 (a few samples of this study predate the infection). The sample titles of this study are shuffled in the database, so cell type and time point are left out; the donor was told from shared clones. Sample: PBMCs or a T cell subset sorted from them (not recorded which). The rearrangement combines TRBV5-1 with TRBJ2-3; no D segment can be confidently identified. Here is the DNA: TGCGCCAGCAGCTTCTCCGTCCCCACAGATACGCAGTATTTT. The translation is CASSFSVPTDTQYF.